Shown below are 16 T cell receptor beta chains from a single sample sequenced in a study of monozygotic twins with inflammatory bowel disease. Using the 5' RACE reads, TCRdb records one entry per CDR3 protein without DNA. There are about 330,000 distinct CDR3 sequences in the sample, with around 2% held by the top ten. Sequenced: blood. These TCRs come from a human donor with ulcerative colitis or Crohn's disease, or a healthy co-twin of an affected twin (not recorded which).

V is TRBV4-1 and J is TRBJ2-2; TCRdb indicates TRBD1, and absent DNA this call remains unverified. The CDR3 is 16 amino acids. Per the germline V gene, CDR1 is MGHRA and CDR2 is YSYEKL. The CDR3 sequence is CASSPPGASNTGELFF.

The chain couples TRBV5-5 to TRBJ2-3; the D call from TCRdb, TRBD1, cannot be confirmed without DNA. Germline-derived CDR1 and CDR2 are SGHKS and YYEKEE (reference sequence). The CDR3 spans 14 residues. CDR3 amino acids: CASRTGGFTDTQYF.

The chain employs TRBV7-2 and TRBJ2-1. The germline V gene has CDR1 SGHTA and CDR2 FQGNSA. The CDR3 runs 13 residues. The CDR3 is CASSFDAVVEQFF.

The chain recombines TRBV5-1 with TRBJ1-4; absent DNA, TCRdb's TRBD1 call cannot be checked. CDR1 and CDR2 from the germline V gene are SGHRS and YFSETQ. This CDR3 comprises 15 residues. The CDR3 spells CASSLATGRYEKLFF.

The J gene is TRBJ2-6, the V gene TRBV7-2; TCRdb calls TRBD1, which cannot be checked without DNA. Germline V CDR1 and CDR2: SGHTA, FQGNSA. CDR3 size: 15 residues. CDR3 sequence: CASTPPRSGANVLTF.

This CDR3 is CASSQTNTMTSGSDNEQFF. The V call is TRBV4-1, the J call TRBJ2-1; TCRdb's D call of TRBD2 is untestable without DNA. The CDR3 extends over 19 amino acids. Germline CDR1 is MGHRA and CDR2 is YSYEKL.

CDR3 residues: CASSEGEGGAKNIQYF. The genes are TRBV25-1 and TRBJ2-4; checking the TCRdb D call of TRBD2 is not possible without DNA. CDR3 size: 16 residues. Germline loops: CDR1 MGHDK, CDR2 SYGVNS.

The chain uses TRBV4-1 and TRBJ1-2. The germline V gene encodes CDR1 MGHRA and CDR2 YSYEKL. The CDR3 is 13 residues long. CDR3 protein: CASSQFSTGPNTF.

The chain joins TRBV9 to TRBJ2-3; TCRdb picks TRBD1, but there is no DNA to check that call. The CDR3 consists of 16 residues. The germline CDR1 and CDR2 sequences are SGDLS and YYNGEE. This chain's CDR3 is CASEPGQSTSTDTQYF.

The chain recombines TRBV11-2 with TRBJ2-1; with no DNA, the TCRdb D assignment of TRBD1 cannot be verified. This CDR3 contains 18 residues. In germline, CDR1 is SGHAT, CDR2 FQNNGV. This CDR3 is CASSPTSGDRGPYNEQFF.

The chain recombines TRBV19 with TRBJ1-1; TCRdb proposes TRBD1, but this gene call is untestable without DNA. This CDR3 is 14 amino acids long. Germline-derived CDR1 and CDR2 are LNHDA and SQIVND (reference sequence). CDR3 protein: CASSIGGSATEAFF.

The chain links TRBV5-5 to TRBJ2-1; TCRdb's D call, TRBD2, is unchecked because there is no DNA. Looked up from germline, CDR1 is SGHKS and CDR2 is YYEKEE (reference sequence). The CDR3 has 15 amino acids. The CDR3 protein is CASSFGGLADNEQFF.

The chain has TRBV6-1 and TRBJ2-1; the D call of TRBD1 rests on TCRdb alone, since no DNA is present to check it. Germline-derived CDR1 and CDR2 are MNHNS and SASEGT. The CDR3 is made up of 13 amino acids. The CDR3 spells CASSEWNGGYQFF.

The V call is TRBV24-1, the J call TRBJ2-3; the D call from TCRdb, TRBD1, cannot be confirmed without DNA. The CDR3 runs to 15 residues. The V gene's germline CDR1 is KGHDR and CDR2 SFDVKD. The CDR3 sequence: CATSGGGGPAATQYF.

The chain employs TRBV10-3 and TRBJ1-3. CDR1 and CDR2 from the germline V gene are ENHRY and SYGVKD. The CDR3 runs to 20 residues. CDR3 residues: CAISAFGVTTLRNSGNTIYF.

The rearrangement links TRBV6-1 to TRBJ2-3; the D call from TCRdb, TRBD2, cannot be confirmed without DNA. CDR3 length equals 18 residues. CDR1 is MNHNS and CDR2 is SASEGT in the germline V gene. CDR3 region: CASRLSFRDYTNSDTQYF.